This TCR beta chain stems from a study of OX40 agonist ivuxolimab in advanced cancers. The overall study: Three patients got partial responses; one had hepatocellular carcinoma and two had cutaneous melanoma.

CDR3 length equals 12 residues. V dropped 3 bases and J dropped 3 bases, with 5 bases sitting between them. Germline CDR1 and CDR2: SGDLS and YYNGEE. Profiled with immunoSEQ multiplex PCR; TCRdb holds only in-frame clones, not every one. Among tens of thousands of clones, around 76% were seen once, and the ten largest hold around 23%. V gene TRBV9 combines with J gene TRBJ2-3; perhaps TRBD1 as D (5 bases). The starting material was CD4+ or CD8+ T cells sorted from blood, obtained in a trial of the OX40 agonist ivuxolimab. This clonotype was sampled from an adult with an advanced solid tumor such as melanoma, head and neck, liver or kidney cancer. The CDR3 DNA follows: TGTGCCAGCAGCGAGGGGACAGATACGCAGTATTTT. It translates to CASSEGTDTQYF.